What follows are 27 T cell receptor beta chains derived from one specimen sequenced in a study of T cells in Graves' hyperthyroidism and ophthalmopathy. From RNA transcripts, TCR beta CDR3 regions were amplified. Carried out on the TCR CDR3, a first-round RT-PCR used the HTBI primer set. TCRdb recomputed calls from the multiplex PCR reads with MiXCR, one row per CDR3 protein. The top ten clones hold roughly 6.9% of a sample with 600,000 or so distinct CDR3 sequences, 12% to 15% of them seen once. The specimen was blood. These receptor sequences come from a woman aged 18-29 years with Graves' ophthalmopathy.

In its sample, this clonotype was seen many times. The CDR3: CASSYSVNEQFF. The CDR3 nucleotides read TGTGCCAGCAGTTACTCCGTGAATGAGCAGTTCTTC. The chain joins TRBV6-6 to TRBJ2-1, with no clear D. V was trimmed by 0 bases and J by 7 bases, leaving 4 bases between them. This CDR3 is built from 12 residues. Germline V CDR1 and CDR2: MNHNY, SVGAGI (reference sequence).

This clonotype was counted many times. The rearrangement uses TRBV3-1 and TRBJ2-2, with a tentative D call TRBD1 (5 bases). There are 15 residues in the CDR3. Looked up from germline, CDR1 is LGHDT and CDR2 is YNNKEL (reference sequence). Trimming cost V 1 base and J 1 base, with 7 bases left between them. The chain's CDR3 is CASSQVTGNTGELFF. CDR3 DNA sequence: TGTGCCAGCAGCCAAGTCACAGGGAACACCGGGGAGCTGTTTTTT.

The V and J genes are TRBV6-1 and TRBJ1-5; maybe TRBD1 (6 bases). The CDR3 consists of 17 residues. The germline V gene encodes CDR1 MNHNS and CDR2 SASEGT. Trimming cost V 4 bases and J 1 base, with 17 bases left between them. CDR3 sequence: CASSANLGQGSNQPQHF. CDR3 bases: TGTGCCAGCAGTGCGAATCTCGGGCAGGGGAGCAATCAGCCCCAGCATTTT.

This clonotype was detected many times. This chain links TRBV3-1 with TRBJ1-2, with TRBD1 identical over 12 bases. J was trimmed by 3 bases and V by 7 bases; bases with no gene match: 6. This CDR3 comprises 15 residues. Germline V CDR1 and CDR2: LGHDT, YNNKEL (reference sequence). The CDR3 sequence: CASTAGTGGYYGYTF. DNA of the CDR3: TGTGCCAGCACCGCCGGGACAGGGGGCTACTATGGCTACACCTTC.

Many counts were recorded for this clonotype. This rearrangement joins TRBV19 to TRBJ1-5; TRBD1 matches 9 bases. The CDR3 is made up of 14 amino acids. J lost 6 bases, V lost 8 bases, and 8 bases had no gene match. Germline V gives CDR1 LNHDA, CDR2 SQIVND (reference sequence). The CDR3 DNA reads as TGTGCCAGTCAACTGGACAGGGGAAGTCAGCCCCAGCATTTT. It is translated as CASQLDRGSQPQHF.

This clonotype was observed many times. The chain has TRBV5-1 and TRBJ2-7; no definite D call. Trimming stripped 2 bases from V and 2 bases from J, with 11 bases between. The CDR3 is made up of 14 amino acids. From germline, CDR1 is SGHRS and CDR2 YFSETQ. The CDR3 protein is CASSFSSLAYEQYF. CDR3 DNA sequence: TGCGCCAGCAGCTTCAGTTCTTTGGCCTACGAGCAGTACTTC.

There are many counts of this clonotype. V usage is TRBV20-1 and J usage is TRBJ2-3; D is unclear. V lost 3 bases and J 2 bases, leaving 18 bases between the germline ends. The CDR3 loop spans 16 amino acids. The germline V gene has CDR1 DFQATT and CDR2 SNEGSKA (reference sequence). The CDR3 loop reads CSASRSQRSYTDTQYF. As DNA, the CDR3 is TGCAGTGCTAGCCGCTCCCAGCGATCATACACAGATACGCAGTATTTT.

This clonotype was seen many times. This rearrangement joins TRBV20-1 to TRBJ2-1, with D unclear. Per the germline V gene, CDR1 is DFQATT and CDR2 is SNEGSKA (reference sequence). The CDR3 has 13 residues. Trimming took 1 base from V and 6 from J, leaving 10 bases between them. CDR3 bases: TGCAGTGCTAGAGGATTCGCGACCAATGAGCAGTTCTTC. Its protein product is CSARGFATNEQFF.

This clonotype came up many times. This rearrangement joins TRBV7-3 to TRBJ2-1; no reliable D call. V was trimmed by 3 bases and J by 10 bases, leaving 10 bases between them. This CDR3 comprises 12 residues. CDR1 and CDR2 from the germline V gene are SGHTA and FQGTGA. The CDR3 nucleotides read TGTGCCAGCAGCTTTCGACTTGGCGAGCAGTTCTTC. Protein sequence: CASSFRLGEQFF.

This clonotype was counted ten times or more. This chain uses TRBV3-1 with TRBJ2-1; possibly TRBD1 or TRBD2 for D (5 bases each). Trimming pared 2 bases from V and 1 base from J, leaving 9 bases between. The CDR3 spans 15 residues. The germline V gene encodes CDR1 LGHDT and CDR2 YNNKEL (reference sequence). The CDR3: CASSQFGGSYNEQFF. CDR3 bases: TGTGCCAGCAGCCAATTTGGGGGTTCCTACAATGAGCAGTTCTTC.

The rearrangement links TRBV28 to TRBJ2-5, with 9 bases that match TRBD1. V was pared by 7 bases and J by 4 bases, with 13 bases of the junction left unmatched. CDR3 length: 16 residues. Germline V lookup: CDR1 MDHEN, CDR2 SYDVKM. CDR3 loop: CASTFSGTGTRETQYF. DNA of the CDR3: TGTGCCAGCACCTTTTCCGGGACAGGGACGAGAGAGACCCAGTACTTC.

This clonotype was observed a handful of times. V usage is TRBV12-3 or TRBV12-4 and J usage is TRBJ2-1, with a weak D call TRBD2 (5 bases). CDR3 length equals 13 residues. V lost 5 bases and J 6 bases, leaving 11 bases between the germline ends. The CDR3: CASSPGRGNEQFF. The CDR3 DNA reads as TGTGCCAGCAGTCCGGGCCGGGGCAATGAGCAGTTCTTC.

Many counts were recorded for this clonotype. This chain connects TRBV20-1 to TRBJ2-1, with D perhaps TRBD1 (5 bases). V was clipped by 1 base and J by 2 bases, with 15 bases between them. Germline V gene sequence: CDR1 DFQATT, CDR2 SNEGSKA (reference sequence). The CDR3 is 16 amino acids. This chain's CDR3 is CSARGWTNTPYNEQFF. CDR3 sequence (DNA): TGCAGTGCTAGAGGTTGGACAAATACTCCCTACAATGAGCAGTTCTTC.

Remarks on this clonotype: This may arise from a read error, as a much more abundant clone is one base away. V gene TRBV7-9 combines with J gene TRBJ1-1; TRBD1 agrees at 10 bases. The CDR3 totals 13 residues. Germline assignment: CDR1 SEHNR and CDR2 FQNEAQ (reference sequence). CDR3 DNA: TGTGTCAGCAGTGACAGGGGGCCCACTGAAGCTTTCTTT. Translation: CVSSDRGPTEAFF.

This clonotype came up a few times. CDR3 DNA: TGTGCCAGCAGTCCGTACAGGGCCCACACAGATACGCAGTATTTT. Its protein is CASSPYRAHTDTQYF. The chain has TRBV27 and TRBJ2-3, with a possible D match to TRBD1 (6 bases). Trimming left V 5 bases short and J 2 bases short, with 14 bases between. The germline CDR1 and CDR2 sequences are MNHEY and SMNVEV (reference sequence). The CDR3 is 15 amino acids.

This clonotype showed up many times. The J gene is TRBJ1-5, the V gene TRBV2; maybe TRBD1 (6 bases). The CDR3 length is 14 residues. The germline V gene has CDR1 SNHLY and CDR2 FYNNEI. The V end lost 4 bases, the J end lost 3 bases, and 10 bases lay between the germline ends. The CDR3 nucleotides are TGTGCCAGCAGTGGACAGGCGAACAATCAGCCCCAGCATTTT. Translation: CASSGQANNQPQHF.

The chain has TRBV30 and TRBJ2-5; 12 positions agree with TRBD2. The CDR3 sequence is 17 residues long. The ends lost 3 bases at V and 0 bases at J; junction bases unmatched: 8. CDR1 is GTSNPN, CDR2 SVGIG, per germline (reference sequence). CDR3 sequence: CAWRPLAGGGYQETQYF. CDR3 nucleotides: TGTGCCTGGAGACCCCTAGCGGGGGGGGGGTACCAAGAGACCCAGTACTTC.

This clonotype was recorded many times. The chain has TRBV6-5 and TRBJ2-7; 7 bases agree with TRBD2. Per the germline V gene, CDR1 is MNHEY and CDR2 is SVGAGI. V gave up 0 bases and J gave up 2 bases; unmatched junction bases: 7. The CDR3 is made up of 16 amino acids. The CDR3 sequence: CASSYSSLAQTYEQYF. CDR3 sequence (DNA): TGTGCCAGCAGTTACTCTTCACTAGCGCAGACCTACGAGCAGTACTTC.

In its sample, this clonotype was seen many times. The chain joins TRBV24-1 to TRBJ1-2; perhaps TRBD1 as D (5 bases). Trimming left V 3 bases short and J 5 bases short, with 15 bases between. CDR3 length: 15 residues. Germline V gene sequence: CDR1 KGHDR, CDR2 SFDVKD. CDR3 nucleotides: TGTGCCACCAGTGATGCCGGGACGGGAATTTATGGCTACACCTTC. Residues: CATSDAGTGIYGYTF.

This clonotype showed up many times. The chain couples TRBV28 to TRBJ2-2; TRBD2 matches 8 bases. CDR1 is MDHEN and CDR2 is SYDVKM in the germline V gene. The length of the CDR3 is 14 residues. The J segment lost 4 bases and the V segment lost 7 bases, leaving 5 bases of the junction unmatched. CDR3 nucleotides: TGTGCCAGCAACTTAGGGACTAGCACCGGGGAGCTGTTTTTT. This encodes CASNLGTSTGELFF.

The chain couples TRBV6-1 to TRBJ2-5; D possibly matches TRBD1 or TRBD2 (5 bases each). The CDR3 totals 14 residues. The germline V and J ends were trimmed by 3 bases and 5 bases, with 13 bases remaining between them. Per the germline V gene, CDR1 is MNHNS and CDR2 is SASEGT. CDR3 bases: TGTGCCAGCAGTGATCTGGTGGGACGGGAGACCCAGTACTTC. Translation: CASSDLVGRETQYF.

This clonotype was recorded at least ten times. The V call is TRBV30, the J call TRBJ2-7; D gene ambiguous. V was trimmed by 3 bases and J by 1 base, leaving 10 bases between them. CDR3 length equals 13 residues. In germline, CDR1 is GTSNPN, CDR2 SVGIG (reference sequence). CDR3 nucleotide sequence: TGTGCCTGGAGGTCTGGACGATCCTACGAGCAGTACTTC. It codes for CAWRSGRSYEQYF.

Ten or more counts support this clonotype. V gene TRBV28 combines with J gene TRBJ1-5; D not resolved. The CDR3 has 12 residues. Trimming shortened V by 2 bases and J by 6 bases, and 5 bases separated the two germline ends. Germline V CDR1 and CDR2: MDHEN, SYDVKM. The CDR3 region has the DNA TGTGCCAGCAGTTTAGCGCGTCAGCCCCAGCATTTT. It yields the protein CASSLARQPQHF. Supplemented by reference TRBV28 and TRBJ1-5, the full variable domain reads DVKVTQSSRYLVKRTGEKVFLECVQDMDHENMFWYRQDPGLGLRLIYFSYDVKMKEKGDIPEGYSVSREKKERFSLILESASTNQTSMYLCASSLARQPQHFGDGTRLSIL.

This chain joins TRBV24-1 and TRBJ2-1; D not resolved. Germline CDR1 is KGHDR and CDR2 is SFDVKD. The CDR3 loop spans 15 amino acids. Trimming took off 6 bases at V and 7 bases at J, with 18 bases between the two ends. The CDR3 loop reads CATSPADRTANEQFF. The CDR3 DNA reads TGTGCCACCAGTCCGGCGGACCGGACGGCGAATGAGCAGTTCTTC.

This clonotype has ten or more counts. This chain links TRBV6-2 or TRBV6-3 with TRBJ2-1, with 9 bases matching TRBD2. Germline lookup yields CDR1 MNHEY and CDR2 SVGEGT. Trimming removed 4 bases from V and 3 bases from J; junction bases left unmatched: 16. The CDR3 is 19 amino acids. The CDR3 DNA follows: TGTGCCAGCAGTTTAGGCGGGAGGGTCTCACTGGCCCACTACAATGAGCAGTTCTTC. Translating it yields CASSLGGRVSLAHYNEQFF.

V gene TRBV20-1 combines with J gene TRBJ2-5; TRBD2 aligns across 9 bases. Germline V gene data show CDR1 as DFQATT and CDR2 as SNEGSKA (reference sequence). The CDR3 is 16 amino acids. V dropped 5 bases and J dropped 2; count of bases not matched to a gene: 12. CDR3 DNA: TGCAGTGCTCAAACAAAGACTAGCGGAAGACAAGAGACCCAGTACTTC. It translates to CSAQTKTSGRQETQYF.

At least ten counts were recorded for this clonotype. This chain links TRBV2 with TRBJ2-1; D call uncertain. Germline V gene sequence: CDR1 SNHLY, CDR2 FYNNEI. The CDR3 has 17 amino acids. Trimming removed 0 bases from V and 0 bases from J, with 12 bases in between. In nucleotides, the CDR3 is TGTGCCAGCAGTGAAGCTTCCGCTGAGACCTCCTACAATGAGCAGTTCTTC. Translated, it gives CASSEASAETSYNEQFF. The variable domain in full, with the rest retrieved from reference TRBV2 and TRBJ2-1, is EPEVTQTPSHQVTQMGQEVILRCVPISNHLYFYWYRQILGQKVEFLVSFYNNEISEKSEIFDDQFSVERPDGSNFTLKIRSTKLEDSAMYFCASSEASAETSYNEQFFGPGTRLTVL.